Following are 25 T cell receptor beta chains from one sample sequenced in a study of Graves' ophthalmopathy and Graves' hyperthyroidism. Amplified TCR beta CDR3 regions were obtained using RNA transcripts as template. Following a first-round RT-PCR that used HTBI primers, a second-round multiplex PCR was carried out. In TCRdb, the multiplex PCR reads were re-called with MiXCR into one record per CDR3 protein. Counted here are about 500,000 distinct CDR3 sequences, 35% to 40% occurring once; the ten biggest clones make up over 3.5%. The sample was peripheral blood or thyroid tissue (not recorded which). These receptors all stem from an adult man with Graves' hyperthyroidism.

Points on this clonotype: Compared with germline, one end of the junction differs, possibly owing to a read error. The V and J genes are TRBV7-9 and TRBJ2-1; the match to TRBD2 covers 11 bases. The CDR3 loop spans 14 amino acids. Germline CDR1 and CDR2: SEHNR and FQNEAQ (reference sequence). The CDR3, as DNA: TGTGCCGGCAGCTTAGGGCTAGCGGGAGGTGAGCAGTTCTTC. Amino acids: CAGSLGLAGGEQFF.

V and J are TRBV19 and TRBJ2-7; 10 nucleotides line up with TRBD2. The CDR3 is 13 amino acids. V lost 11 bases to trimming and J lost 5 bases; unmatched junction nucleotides: 9. CDR1 is LNHDA and CDR2 is SQIVND in the germline V gene (reference sequence). CDR3 coding DNA: TGTGCCCTCCAGAAGCGGGAGGGCGACGAGCAGTACTTC. Amino acid sequence: CALQKREGDEQYF.

Of note for this clonotype: Since no conserved phenylalanine or tryptophan closes the CDR3, a read error is the likely cause. CDR3: CASSLTGATEAFL. CDR3 bases: TGTGCTAGCAGCTTAACAGGGGCCACTGAAGCTTTCCTT. The chain is built from TRBV5-5 and TRBJ1-1; 7 nucleotides line up with TRBD1. The germline gives CDR1 SGHKS, CDR2 YYEKEE (reference sequence). The CDR3 is 13 residues long.

V gene TRBV7-9 combines with J gene TRBJ2-7; 7 bases fit TRBD2. The CDR3 length is 17 residues. The germline V gene has CDR1 SEHNR and CDR2 FQNEAQ (reference sequence). The junction had 16 bases not matched to a gene; V was cut back by 5 bases and J by 3 bases. CDR3 residues: CASSQDKEAGAFYEQYF. In nucleotides, the CDR3 is TGTGCCAGCAGCCAAGATAAGGAGGCGGGAGCTTTCTACGAGCAGTACTTC. The complete variable domain, with remaining parts taken from reference TRBV7-9 and TRBJ2-7, reads DTGVSQNPRHKITKRGQNVTFRCDPISEHNRLYWYRQTLGQGPEFLTYFQNEAQLEKSRLLSDRFSAERPKGSFSTLEIQRTEQGDSAMYLCASSQDKEAGAFYEQYFGPGTRLTVT.

The chain carries TRBV19 and TRBJ2-7, with a possible D match to TRBD1 (6 bases). Germline values: CDR1 LNHDA, CDR2 SQIVND (reference sequence). V was pared by 7 bases and J by 3 bases, with 13 bases between. CDR3 size: 13 residues. The CDR3 nucleotides read TGTGCCAGTACCCAGAGAGGGGGCTACGAGCAGTACTTC. This encodes CASTQRGGYEQYF.

This clonotype occurred a few times. V and J are TRBV4-2 and TRBJ1-6; D remains unclear. Germline V CDR1 and CDR2: LGHNA, YNFKEQ. CDR3 length: 15 amino acids. Trimming stripped 0 bases from V and 8 bases from J, with 11 bases between. The CDR3 reads CASSQDYKSDSPLHF. CDR3 sequence (DNA): TGTGCCAGCAGCCAAGATTACAAGAGCGATTCACCCCTCCACTTT.

This clonotype was observed many times. The chain has TRBV7-9 and TRBJ1-1; TRBD1 might be the D (6 bases). The CDR3 runs to 13 residues. Trimming removed 0 bases at V and 10 bases at J, with 12 bases between. Germline assignment: CDR1 SEHNR and CDR2 FQNEAQ (reference sequence). The CDR3 sequence is CASSLAGGQAAFF. CDR3 sequence (DNA): TGTGCCAGCAGCTTAGCGGGGGGGCAGGCAGCTTTCTTT.

This clonotype came up a few times. V usage is TRBV7-2 and J usage is TRBJ1-2; 9 nucleotides agree with TRBD1. Unmatched junction bases numbered 11, after V lost 5 bases and J lost 7 bases. CDR1 and CDR2 (germline): SGHTA, FQGNSA. The CDR3 totals 15 residues. CDR3 nucleotides: TGTGCCAGCAGCCAGGGGCCGGGACAGGGATTTGGCTACACCTTC. Translated, it gives CASSQGPGQGFGYTF. Full variable domain (missing parts from reference TRBV7-2 and TRBJ1-2): GAGVSQSPSNKVTEKGKDVELRCDPISGHTALYWYRQSLGQGLEFLIYFQGNSAPDKSGLPSDRFSAERTGGSVSTLTIQRTQQEDSAVYLCASSQGPGQGFGYTFGSGTRLTVV.

The sample holds many counts of this clonotype. V is TRBV6-2 or TRBV6-3 and J is TRBJ1-5; no clear D gene. The CDR3 has 16 residues. From germline, CDR1 is MNHEY and CDR2 SVGEGT. V was pared by 6 bases and J by 0 bases, with 15 bases between. DNA of the CDR3: TGTGCCAGCAGGGCGGACGGGGTGGGTAGCAATCAGCCCCAGCATTTT. Its translation: CASRADGVGSNQPQHF.

This clonotype was recorded a few times. The gene calls are TRBV20-1 and TRBJ2-2; D is uncertain. V lost 3 bases and J 2 bases, leaving 7 bases between the germline ends. Germline CDR1 and CDR2: DFQATT and SNEGSKA (reference sequence). The CDR3 has 13 amino acids. The DNA of the CDR3 is TGCAGTGCTAGTCCCTTCAACACCGGGGAGCTGTTTTTT. This gives the protein CSASPFNTGELFF.

This sequence joins TRBV7-2 and TRBJ2-1; D is undetermined. In germline, CDR1 is SGHTA, CDR2 FQGNSA. The V end was cut by 1 base, the J end by 6 bases, with 10 bases between. This CDR3 is 14 amino acids long. The CDR3, as DNA: TGTGCCAGCAGCTTAGATTTGGGCTCCAATGAGCAGTTCTTC. It codes for CASSLDLGSNEQFF.

The CDR3 sequence is CAISEREGQSNQPQHF. In DNA, the CDR3 is TGTGCCATCAGTGAGCGAGAGGGACAGAGTAATCAGCCCCAGCATTTT. The chain couples TRBV10-3 to TRBJ1-5; 7 bases are a match to TRBD1. This CDR3 is built from 16 residues. Germline lookup yields CDR1 ENHRY and CDR2 SYGVKD. V lost 2 bases and J lost 4; bases outside the gene matches: 8.

This clonotype occurred a few times. The V call is TRBV2, the J call TRBJ2-5, with 9 bases fitting TRBD2. Germline CDR1 is SNHLY and CDR2 is FYNNEI. This CDR3 has 16 amino acids. Germline trimming cut 5 bases from V and 5 bases from J; bases unmatched to any gene: 12. The CDR3 region is CASSPLAGNTGETQYF. For the CDR3, the DNA is TGTGCCAGCAGTCCTCTAGCGGGGAACACCGGGGAGACCCAGTACTTC.

This clonotype was observed at least ten times. V gene TRBV5-1 combines with J gene TRBJ2-7; 8 bases line up with TRBD1. Germline CDR1 is SGHRS and CDR2 is YFSETQ. The CDR3 runs 13 residues. With 4 bases clipped from V and 7 bases from J, the junction kept 7 bases outside the gene matches. In nucleotides, the CDR3 is TGCGCCAGCAGCGCGGGACAGGTTTTTGAGCAGTACTTC. It specifies CASSAGQVFEQYF.

Regarding this clonotype: Because the CDR3 is missing its conserved closing phenylalanine or tryptophan, this is likely a read error. The J gene is TRBJ1-1, the V gene TRBV7-9; D not certain. Trimming took off 6 bases at V and 1 base at J, with 6 bases between the two ends. Looked up from germline, CDR1 is SEHNR and CDR2 is FQNEAQ (reference sequence). This CDR3 is 12 amino acids long. The CDR3 loop reads CASRVGNTEAFL. The CDR3 region has the DNA TGTGCCAGCAGAGTGGGGAACACTGAAGCTTTCCTT.

V is TRBV6-5 and J is TRBJ2-7; D not resolved. CDR3 size: 15 residues. Germline CDR1 reads MNHEY; CDR2 reads SVGAGI. V dropped 2 bases and J dropped 2 bases, with 13 bases sitting between them. This CDR3 reads CASSYLGAGTYEQYF. DNA of the CDR3: TGTGCCAGCAGTTACCTTGGAGCAGGAACCTACGAGCAGTACTTC.

The chain recombines TRBV6-1 with TRBJ1-2; tentatively, D is TRBD1 (5 bases). The CDR3 covers 16 residues. CDR1 MNHNS and CDR2 SASEGT come from the germline V gene. The ends were cut back, 4 bases at V and 4 bases at J, with 19 bases in the middle. The CDR3 bases are TGTGCCAGCAGTGTAGCGGGGACTAGCGGGGTCTATGGCTACACCTTC. Its translation is CASSVAGTSGVYGYTF.

The sample holds many counts of this clonotype. The chain employs TRBV2 and TRBJ1-2; possible D gene TRBD1, 5 bases. Trimming shortened V by 3 bases and J by 8 bases, and 13 bases separated the two germline ends. Per germline, CDR1 SNHLY and CDR2 FYNNEI. The CDR3 is 13 amino acids. The CDR3 loop reads CASSDQGVRGYTF. The CDR3 bases are TGTGCCAGCAGTGATCAAGGGGTTCGAGGCTACACCTTC.

The chain is built from TRBV7-9 and TRBJ2-2; TRBD2 aligns across 15 bases. Germline V lookup: CDR1 SEHNR, CDR2 FQNEAQ (reference sequence). The CDR3 has 20 residues. V lost 5 bases and J lost 5; bases outside the gene matches: 15. For the CDR3, the DNA is TGTGCCAGCAGCGCCCTGAAAGGGGGACTAGCGGGAGGACGGACCGGGGAGCTGTTTTTT. It yields the protein CASSALKGGLAGGRTGELFF. Variable domain in full (rest from reference TRBV7-9 and TRBJ2-2): DTGVSQNPRHKITKRGQNVTFRCDPISEHNRLYWYRQTLGQGPEFLTYFQNEAQLEKSRLLSDRFSAERPKGSFSTLEIQRTEQGDSAMYLCASSALKGGLAGGRTGELFFGEGSRLTVL.

Ten or more counts support this clonotype. V and J are TRBV6-5 and TRBJ1-2; 7 nucleotides match TRBD1. Per germline, CDR1 MNHEY and CDR2 SVGAGI. The trim removed 5 bases at V and 4 bases at J, leaving 4 bases unmatched. CDR3 length: 13 residues. CDR3 coding DNA: TGTGCCAGCAGTACAGGGGTCCCCTATGGCTACACCTTC. It yields the protein CASSTGVPYGYTF.

This rearrangement joins TRBV29-1 to TRBJ1-1, with D unclear. The CDR3 sequence is 12 residues long. Germline V lookup: CDR1 SQVTM, CDR2 ANQGSEA. V was shortened by 7 bases and J by 1 base, with 10 bases between the two germline ends. Written as DNA, the CDR3 is TGCAGCGGTCGGACTAGGAACACTGAAGCTTTCTTT. Protein product: CSGRTRNTEAFF.

This clonotype was recorded at least ten times. The rearrangement uses TRBV12-5 and TRBJ2-5, with D uncertain. CDR1 and CDR2 from the germline V gene are LGHNT and FRNRAP. The CDR3 extends over 13 amino acids. Trimming shortened V by 4 bases and J by 4 bases, and 10 bases separated the two germline ends. The CDR3 region has the DNA TGTGCTAGTGGTTCCGGAAGTCCAGAGACCCAGTACTTC. Amino acids: CASGSGSPETQYF.

About this clonotype itself: A much larger clone sits a single nucleotide away, making a read error possible. This likely comes from a read error, as the CDR3 has no conserved phenylalanine or tryptophan at its end. V usage is TRBV12-3 or TRBV12-4 and J usage is TRBJ2-7, with 9 bases identical to TRBD1. The CDR3 loop spans 15 amino acids. Losses at the gene ends were 7 bases for V and 5 bases for J; bases not matched to a gene: 12. This CDR3 is CASKVTGGQNDEQYL. CDR3 DNA: TGTGCCAGCAAAGTCACAGGGGGCCAGAACGACGAGCAGTACCTC.

This clonotype was detected only a few times. J is TRBJ1-5 and V is TRBV7-9; the D is unclear. The germline V and J ends were trimmed by 3 bases and 5 bases, with 5 bases remaining between them. Per germline, CDR1 SEHNR and CDR2 FQNEAQ (reference sequence). This CDR3 has 12 residues. CDR3 in amino acids: CASSFFDQPQHF. CDR3 in DNA: TGTGCCAGCAGCTTTTTCGATCAGCCCCAGCATTTT.

This clonotype has only a few counts. Compared with germline, one end of the junction differs, possibly owing to a read error. This rearrangement joins TRBV9 to TRBJ2-7; TRBD2 agrees at 11 bases. The DNA end lines up better with TRBJ2-1; the J call may be wrong. This CDR3 comprises 15 residues. Germline lookup yields CDR1 SGDLS and CDR2 YYNGEE. The CDR3 sequence is CASSVAGGQLNEQFF. DNA for the CDR3: TGTGCCAGCAGTGTAGCGGGAGGGCAATTAAATGAGCAGTTCTTC.